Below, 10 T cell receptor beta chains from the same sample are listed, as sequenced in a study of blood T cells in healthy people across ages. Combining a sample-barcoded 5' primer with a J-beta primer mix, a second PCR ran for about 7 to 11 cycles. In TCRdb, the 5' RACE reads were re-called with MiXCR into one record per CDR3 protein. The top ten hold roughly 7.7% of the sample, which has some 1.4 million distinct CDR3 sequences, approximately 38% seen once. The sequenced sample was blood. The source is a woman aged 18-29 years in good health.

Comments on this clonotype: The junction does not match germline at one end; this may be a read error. CDR3 nucleotides: TGTGCCGGCAGTTTTCTCGCAGGGGCTTCTAACTATGGCTACACCTTC. This sequence encodes CAGSFLAGASNYGYTF. The V gene is TRBV12-3 or TRBV12-4, the J gene TRBJ1-2, with D tentatively TRBD1 (6 bases). This CDR3 is 16 amino acids long.

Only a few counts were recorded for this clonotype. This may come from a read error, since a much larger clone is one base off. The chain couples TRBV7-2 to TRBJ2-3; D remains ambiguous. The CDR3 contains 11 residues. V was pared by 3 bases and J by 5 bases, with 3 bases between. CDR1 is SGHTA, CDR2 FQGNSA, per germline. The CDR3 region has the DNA TGTGCCAGCAGCTTTGAAGATACGCAGTATTTT. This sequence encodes CASSFEDTQYF.

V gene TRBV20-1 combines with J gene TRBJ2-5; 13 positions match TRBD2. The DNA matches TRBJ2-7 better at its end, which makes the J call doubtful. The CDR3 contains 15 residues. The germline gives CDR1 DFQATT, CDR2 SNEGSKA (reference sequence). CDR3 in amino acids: CSAREGLAGASEQYF. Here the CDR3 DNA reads TGCAGTGCTAGAGAAGGACTAGCGGGGGCGTCCGAGCAGTACTTC.

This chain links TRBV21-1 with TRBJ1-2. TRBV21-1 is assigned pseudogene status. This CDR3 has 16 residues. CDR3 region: CASITNQSDGPFGYTF. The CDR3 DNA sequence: TGTGCCAGCATCACAAATCAGAGTGACGGACCTTTCGGCTACACCTTC.

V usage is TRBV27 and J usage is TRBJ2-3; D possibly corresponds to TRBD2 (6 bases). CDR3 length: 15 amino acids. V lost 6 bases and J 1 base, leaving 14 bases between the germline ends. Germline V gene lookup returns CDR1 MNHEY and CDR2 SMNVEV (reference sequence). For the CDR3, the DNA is TGTGCCAGCAGCCGTGGGACTTTACGCACAGATACGCAGTATTTT. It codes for CASSRGTLRTDTQYF.

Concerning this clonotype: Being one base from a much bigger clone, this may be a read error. CDR3 DNA: TGCGCCAGCAGCCAAGACGCGAGCGGGAGTGTTGGTGATACGCAGTATTTT. Amino acid sequence: CASSQDASGSVGDTQYF. The chain uses TRBV4-1 and TRBJ2-3, with 8 bases that match TRBD2. The germline V gene has CDR1 MGHRA and CDR2 YSYEKL. The junction had 11 bases not matched to a gene; V was cut back by 0 bases and J by 6 bases. The CDR3 runs 17 residues.

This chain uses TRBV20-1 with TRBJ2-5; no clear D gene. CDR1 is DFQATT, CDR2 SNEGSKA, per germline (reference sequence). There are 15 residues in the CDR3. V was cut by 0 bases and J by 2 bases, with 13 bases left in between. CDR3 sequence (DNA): TGCAGTGCTAGAGATGGAAGGGCACTACAAGAGACCCAGTACTTC. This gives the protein CSARDGRALQETQYF.

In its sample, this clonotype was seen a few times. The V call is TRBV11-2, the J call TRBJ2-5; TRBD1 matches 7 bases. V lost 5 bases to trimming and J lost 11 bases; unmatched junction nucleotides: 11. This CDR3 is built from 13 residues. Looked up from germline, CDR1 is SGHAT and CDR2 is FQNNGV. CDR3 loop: CASSVTGYNEQYF. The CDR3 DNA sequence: TGTGCCAGCAGCGTGACAGGGTACAATGAGCAGTACTTC. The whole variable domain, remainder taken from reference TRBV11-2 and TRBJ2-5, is EAGVAQSPRYKIIEKRQSVAFWCNPISGHATLYWYQQILGQGPKLLIQFQNNGVVDDSQLPKDRFSAERLKGVDSTLKIQPAKLEDSAVYLCASSVTGYNEQYFGPGTRLLVL.

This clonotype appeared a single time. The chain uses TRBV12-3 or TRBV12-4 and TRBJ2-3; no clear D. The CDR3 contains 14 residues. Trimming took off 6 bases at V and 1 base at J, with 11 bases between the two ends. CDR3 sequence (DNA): TGTGCCAGCAGATCCTTTGGGGGCACAGATACGCAGTATTTT. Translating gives CASRSFGGTDTQYF.

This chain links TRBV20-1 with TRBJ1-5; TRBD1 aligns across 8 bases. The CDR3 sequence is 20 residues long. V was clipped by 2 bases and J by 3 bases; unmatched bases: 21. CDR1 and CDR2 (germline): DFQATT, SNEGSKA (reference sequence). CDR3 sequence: CSARPLGQGANDEVNQPQHF. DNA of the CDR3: TGCAGTGCTAGACCCCTGGGGCAGGGGGCGAACGACGAGGTCAATCAGCCCCAGCATTTT.